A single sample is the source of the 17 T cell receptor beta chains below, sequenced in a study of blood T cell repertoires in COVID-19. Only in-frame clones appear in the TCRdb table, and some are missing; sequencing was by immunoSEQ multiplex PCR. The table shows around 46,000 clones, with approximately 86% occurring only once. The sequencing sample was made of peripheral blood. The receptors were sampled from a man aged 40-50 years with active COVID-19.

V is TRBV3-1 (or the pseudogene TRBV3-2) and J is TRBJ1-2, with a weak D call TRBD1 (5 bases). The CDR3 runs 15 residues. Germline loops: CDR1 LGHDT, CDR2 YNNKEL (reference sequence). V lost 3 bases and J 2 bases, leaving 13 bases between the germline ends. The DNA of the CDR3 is TGTGCCAGCAGCCATTTGGGGGGAGGCAACTATGGCTACACCTTC. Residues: CASSHLGGGNYGYTF.

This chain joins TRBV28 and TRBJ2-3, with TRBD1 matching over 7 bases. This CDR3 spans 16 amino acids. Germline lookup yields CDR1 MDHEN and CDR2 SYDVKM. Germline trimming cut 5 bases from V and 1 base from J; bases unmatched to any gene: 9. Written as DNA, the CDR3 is TGTGCCAGCAGTCCCCCAGGGGGAGCCGGCACAGATACGCAGTATTTT. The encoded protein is CASSPPGGAGTDTQYF.

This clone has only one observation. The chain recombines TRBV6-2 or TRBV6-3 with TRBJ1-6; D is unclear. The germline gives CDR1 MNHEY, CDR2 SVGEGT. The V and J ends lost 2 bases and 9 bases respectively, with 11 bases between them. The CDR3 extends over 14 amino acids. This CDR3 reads CASSYEELGSPLHF. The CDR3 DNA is TGTGCCAGCAGTTACGAGGAGCTGGGTTCACCCCTCCACTTT.

The CDR3: CASSYRESDYGYTF. The CDR3 DNA follows: TGTGCCAGCAGTTACAGGGAGTCCGACTATGGCTACACCTTC. The chain couples TRBV9 to TRBJ1-2, with D possibly being TRBD1 (6 bases). V dropped 5 bases and J dropped 3 bases, with 14 bases sitting between them. The germline gives CDR1 SGDLS, CDR2 YYNGEE. The length of the CDR3 is 14 residues.

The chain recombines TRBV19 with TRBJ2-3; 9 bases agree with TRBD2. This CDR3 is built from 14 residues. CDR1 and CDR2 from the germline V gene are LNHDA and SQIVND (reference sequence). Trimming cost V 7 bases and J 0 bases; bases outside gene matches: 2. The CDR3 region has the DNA TGTGCCAGTAAGACTAGCGGTAGCACAGATACGCAGTATTTT. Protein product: CASKTSGSTDTQYF.

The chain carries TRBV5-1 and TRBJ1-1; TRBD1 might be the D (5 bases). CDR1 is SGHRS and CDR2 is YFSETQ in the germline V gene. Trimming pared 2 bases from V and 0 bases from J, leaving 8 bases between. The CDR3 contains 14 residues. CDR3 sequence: CASSLTGMNTEAFF. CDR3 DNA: TGCGCCAGCAGCTTAACAGGCATGAACACTGAAGCTTTCTTT.

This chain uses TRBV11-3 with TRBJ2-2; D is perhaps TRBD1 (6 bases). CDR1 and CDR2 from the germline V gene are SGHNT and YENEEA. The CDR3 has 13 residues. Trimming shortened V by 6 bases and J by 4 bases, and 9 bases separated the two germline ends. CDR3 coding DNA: TGTGCCAGCAGAAGCAGGGGCACCGGGGAGCTGTTTTTT. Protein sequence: CASRSRGTGELFF.

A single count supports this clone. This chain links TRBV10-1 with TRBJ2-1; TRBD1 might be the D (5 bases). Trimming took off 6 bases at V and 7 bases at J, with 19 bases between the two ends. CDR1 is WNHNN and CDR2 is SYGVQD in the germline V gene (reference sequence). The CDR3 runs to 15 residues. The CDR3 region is CASSDLGAPGNEQFF. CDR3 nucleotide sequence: TGCGCCAGCAGCGACCTAGGGGCCCCGGGTAATGAGCAGTTCTTC.

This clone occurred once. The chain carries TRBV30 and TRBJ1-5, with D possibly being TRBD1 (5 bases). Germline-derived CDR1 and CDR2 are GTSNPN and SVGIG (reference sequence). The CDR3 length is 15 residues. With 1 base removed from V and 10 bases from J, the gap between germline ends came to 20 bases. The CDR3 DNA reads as TGTGCCTGGAGTGAAAGGAGGGGCGGTGTGGATCCCCAGCATTTT. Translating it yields CAWSERRGGVDPQHF.

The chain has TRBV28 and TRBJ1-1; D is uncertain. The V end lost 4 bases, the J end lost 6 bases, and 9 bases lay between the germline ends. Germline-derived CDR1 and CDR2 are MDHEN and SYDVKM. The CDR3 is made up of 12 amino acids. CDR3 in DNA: TGTGCCAGCAGTTCTATCCTCCCTGAAGCTTTCTTT. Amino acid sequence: CASSSILPEAFF. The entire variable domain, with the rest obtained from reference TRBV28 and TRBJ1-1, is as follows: DVKVTQSSRYLVKRTGEKVFLECVQDMDHENMFWYRQDPGLGLRLIYFSYDVKMKEKGDIPEGYSVSREKKERFSLILESASTNQTSMYLCASSSILPEAFFGQGTRLTVV.

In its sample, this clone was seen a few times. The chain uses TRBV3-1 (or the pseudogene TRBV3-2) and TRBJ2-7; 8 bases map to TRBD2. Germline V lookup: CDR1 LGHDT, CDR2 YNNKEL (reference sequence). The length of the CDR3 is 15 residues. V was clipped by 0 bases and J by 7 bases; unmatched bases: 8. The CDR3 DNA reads TGTGCCAGCAGCCAAGATCGAGCGGGAGCGGGGGAGCAGTACTTC. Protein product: CASSQDRAGAGEQYF.

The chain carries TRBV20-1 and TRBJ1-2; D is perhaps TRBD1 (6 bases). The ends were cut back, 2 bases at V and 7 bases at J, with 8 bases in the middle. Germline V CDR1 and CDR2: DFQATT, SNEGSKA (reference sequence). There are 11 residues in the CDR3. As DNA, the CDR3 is TGCAGTGCTAGACAGGGGTTTGGCTACACCTTC. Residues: CSARQGFGYTF.

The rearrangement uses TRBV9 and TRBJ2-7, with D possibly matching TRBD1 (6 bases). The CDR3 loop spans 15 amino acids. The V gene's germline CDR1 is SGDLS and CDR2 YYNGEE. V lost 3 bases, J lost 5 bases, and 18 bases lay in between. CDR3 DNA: TGTGCCAGCAGCGCAACAGGGCGCCTCGGGCACGAGCAGTACTTC. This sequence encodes CASSATGRLGHEQYF.

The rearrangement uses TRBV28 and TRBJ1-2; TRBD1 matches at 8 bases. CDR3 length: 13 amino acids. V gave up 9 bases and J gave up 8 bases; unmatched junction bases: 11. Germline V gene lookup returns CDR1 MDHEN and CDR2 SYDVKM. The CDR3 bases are TGTGCCAGTAGGGGGACAGGCTGGGACGGCTACACCTTC. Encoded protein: CASRGTGWDGYTF.

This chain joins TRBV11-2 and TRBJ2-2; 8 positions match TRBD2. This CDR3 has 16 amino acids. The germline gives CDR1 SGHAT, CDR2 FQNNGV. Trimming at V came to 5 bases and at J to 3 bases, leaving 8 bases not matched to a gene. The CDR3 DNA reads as TGTGCCAGCAGCCCCCTCAGCGGGAGAGACACCGGGGAGCTGTTTTTT. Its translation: CASSPLSGRDTGELFF.

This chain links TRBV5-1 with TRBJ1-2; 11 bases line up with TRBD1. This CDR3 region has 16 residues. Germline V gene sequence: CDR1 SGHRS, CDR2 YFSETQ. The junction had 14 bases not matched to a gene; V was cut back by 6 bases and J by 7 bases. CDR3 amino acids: CASTNSFGQGARGYTF. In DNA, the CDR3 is TGCGCCAGCACCAATTCTTTCGGACAGGGGGCGCGTGGCTACACCTTC.

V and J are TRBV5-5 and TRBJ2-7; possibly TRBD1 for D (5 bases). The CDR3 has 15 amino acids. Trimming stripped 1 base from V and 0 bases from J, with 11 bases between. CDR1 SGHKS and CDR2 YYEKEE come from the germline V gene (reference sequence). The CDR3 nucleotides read TGTGCCAGCAGCTTGCCCCAGGGATCCTCCTACGAGCAGTACTTC. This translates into CASSLPQGSSYEQYF.